There are many counts of the clone carrying this T cell receptor beta chain. The antigen remains undetermined. The data belong to a study of T cell repertoires in cytomegalovirus infection. Study context: Evidence of both CMV infection and a matching HLA type came from public TCR beta signatures.

Regarding the study as a whole: The cumulative frequency of public TCR beta families distinguished individuals who carried CMV together with the relevant HLA. Dominating the ex vivo response were HLA-C-restricted CMV-specific TCR beta clonotypes.

TCRdb fed the reads into MiXCR, producing one record per CDR3 protein. In the table there are some 220,000 distinct CDR3 sequences, approximately 7% of which are singletons. The germline V gene encodes CDR1 SGHRS and CDR2 YFSETQ. The CDR3 is made up of 15 amino acids. V dropped 2 bases and J dropped 3; count of bases not matched to a gene: 6. Sequenced material: PBMCs. The TCR was taken from a human donor in good health (CMV status not recorded). Some clones in this sample may be carry-over from other donors' samples. The V and J genes are TRBV5-1 and TRBJ2-7, with 9 bases fitting TRBD2. CDR3 residues: CASSLGTSLVYEQYF. In DNA, the CDR3 is TGCGCCAGCAGCTTAGGGACTAGCTTAGTCTACGAGCAGTACTTC.